Presented here are 26 T cell receptor beta chains from one specimen sequenced in a study of beta chain features in type 1 diabetes. Sequenced material consisted of expressed TCRB transcripts (all of the isolated RNA was reverse transcribed). Measured with immunoSEQ multiplex PCR; TCRdb has only the in-frame clones, and not every one. The sample carries 630,000 or so clones, about 14% recorded once. These receptors' targets are unknown. Study observations and caveats: For Type 1 diabetes patients, all four CD4+ subsets carried TCRB CDR3s that were moderately but significantly shorter.

The sequenced sample consisted of naive CD4+ T cells from blood. The receptor set was obtained from a man between 18 and 29 years old with type 1 diabetes.

The V gene is TRBV11-2, the J gene TRBJ2-5; D ambiguous. V dropped 3 bases and J dropped 5 bases, with 7 bases sitting between them. The CDR3 runs 12 residues. The germline V gene encodes CDR1 SGHAT and CDR2 FQNNGV. This CDR3 is CASSFTFETQYF. As DNA, the CDR3 is TGTGCCAGCAGCTTTACGTTTGAGACCCAGTACTTC.

The rearrangement uses TRBV29-1 and TRBJ1-5, with D uncertain. The CDR3 sequence is 13 residues long. V lost 6 bases to trimming and J lost 3 bases, with 12 bases between them. Germline V gene sequence: CDR1 SQVTM, CDR2 ANQGSEA. The CDR3 bases are TGCAGCGTAATAGCTCAGAACAATCAGCCCCAGCATTTT. Protein sequence: CSVIAQNNQPQHF.

The J gene is TRBJ1-5, the V gene TRBV7-2, with D unresolved. The CDR3 covers 11 residues. The germline V and J ends were trimmed by 5 bases and 5 bases, with 4 bases remaining between them. Per germline, CDR1 SGHTA and CDR2 FQGNSA. This chain's CDR3 is CASSEDQPQHF. The CDR3 DNA sequence: TGTGCCAGCAGCGAAGATCAGCCCCAGCATTTT.

This clone was seen more than once but under ten times. The chain has TRBV2 and TRBJ1-2, with D perhaps TRBD1 (6 bases). Trimming cost V 6 bases and J 0 bases, with 14 bases left between them. This CDR3 region has 15 residues. Germline lookup yields CDR1 SNHLY and CDR2 FYNNEI. In DNA form, the CDR3 reads TGTGCCAGCAGCGAGGGGGGTCCAACTAACTATGGCTACACCTTC. Amino acids: CASSEGGPTNYGYTF.

V is TRBV11-1 and J is TRBJ2-5; D unresolved. V shed 6 bases and J shed 0 bases, with 14 bases lying between them. The CDR3 length is 15 residues. Germline V gene lookup returns CDR1 SGHAT and CDR2 FQDESV (reference sequence). CDR3 amino acids: CASSWQEYYQETQYF. In nucleotides, the CDR3 is TGTGCCAGCAGTTGGCAGGAGTATTACCAAGAGACCCAGTACTTC.

The chain couples TRBV9 to TRBJ2-4, with 8 bases matching TRBD2. Germline V gives CDR1 SGDLS, CDR2 YYNGEE. Trimming at V came to 2 bases and at J to 5 bases, leaving 0 bases not matched to a gene. The CDR3 sequence is 13 residues long. The CDR3 loop reads CASSVSGENIQYF. The CDR3 region has the DNA TGTGCCAGCAGCGTTAGCGGGGAAAACATTCAGTACTTC.

This clone was detected only a few times. The chain recombines TRBV11-2 with TRBJ1-1; D is perhaps TRBD1 (6 bases). The CDR3 is 14 residues long. Germline-derived CDR1 and CDR2 are SGHAT and FQNNGV. Trimming took 5 bases from V and 2 from J, leaving 12 bases between them. This CDR3 is CASSRGGENTEAFF. The CDR3 DNA reads as TGTGCCAGCAGCCGAGGGGGGGAAAACACTGAAGCTTTCTTT.

This chain connects TRBV5-1 to TRBJ2-5; TRBD1 aligns across 9 bases. V shed 3 bases, J shed 5 bases, and the junction held 5 bases outside the gene matches. In germline, CDR1 is SGHRS, CDR2 YFSETQ. CDR3 length: 14 residues. CDR3 in amino acids: CASSSWTGVETQYF. The CDR3 DNA reads as TGCGCCAGCAGCTCCTGGACAGGGGTGGAGACCCAGTACTTC.

Only a few counts were recorded for this clone. The chain combines TRBV30 with TRBJ2-7; tentatively, D is TRBD1 or TRBD2 (5 bases each). CDR1 and CDR2 from the germline V gene are GTSNPN and SVGIG (reference sequence). This CDR3 has 13 amino acids. Trimming shortened V by 8 bases and J by 7 bases, and 21 bases separated the two germline ends. The CDR3 DNA sequence: TGTGCCACCAGCCTCCTCGGGGCCGGGGAGCAGTACTTC. Protein product: CATSLLGAGEQYF.

The genes are TRBV29-1 and TRBJ2-3; D is perhaps TRBD2 (5 bases). The ends were cut back, 6 bases at V and 7 bases at J, with 8 bases in the middle. The germline CDR1 and CDR2 sequences are SQVTM and ANQGSEA. This CDR3 is 10 amino acids long. CDR3 sequence reads: CSVRANTQYF. As DNA, the CDR3 is TGCAGCGTGAGGGCGAATACGCAGTATTTT.

V and J are TRBV4-1 and TRBJ1-2; D may be TRBD1 (5 bases). V lost 4 bases and J lost 4, with 13 bases in between. This CDR3 spans 14 amino acids. From germline, CDR1 is MGHRA and CDR2 YSYEKL. The CDR3 DNA reads as TGCGCCAGCAGCCCCGAGGGGCAGGGCTATGGCTACACCTTC. It encodes CASSPEGQGYGYTF.

This clone was found a few times. The chain joins TRBV25-1 to TRBJ1-5; TRBD1 aligns across 7 bases. CDR3 length: 14 residues. CDR1 is MGHDK, CDR2 SYGVNS, per germline. The junction had 7 bases not matched to a gene; V was cut back by 6 bases and J by 5 bases. The CDR3 protein is CASRETGSHQPQHF. As DNA, the CDR3 is TGTGCCAGCAGGGAGACAGGGTCACATCAGCCCCAGCATTTT.

This clone was recorded a few times. V gene TRBV7-3 combines with J gene TRBJ2-2; tentatively, D is TRBD2 (5 bases). The CDR3 is 14 amino acids. CDR1 is SGHTA, CDR2 FQGTGA, per germline. V was cut by 5 bases and J by 1 base, with 8 bases left in between. The CDR3 DNA sequence: TGTGCCAGCAGCACGGGATGGAACACCGGGGAGCTGTTTTTT. This translates into CASSTGWNTGELFF.

In its sample, this clone was seen a few times. This chain connects TRBV12-5 to TRBJ2-1; 14 bases map to TRBD2. Looked up from germline, CDR1 is LGHNT and CDR2 is FRNRAP. Unmatched junction bases numbered 8, after V lost 0 bases and J lost 4 bases. CDR3 length equals 19 residues. In nucleotides, the CDR3 is TGTGCTAGTGGTTTGGTACAGAGGACTAGCGGGGGGTCTTACAATGAGCAGTTCTTC. Its protein product is CASGLVQRTSGGSYNEQFF.

This clone was detected only a few times. Other DNA sequences in the same sample also yield this CDR3. V is TRBV7-2 and J is TRBJ2-3; no firm D call. CDR3 length equals 12 residues. CDR1 is SGHTA, CDR2 FQGNSA, per germline. V lost 5 bases and J 5 bases, leaving 8 bases between the germline ends. In nucleotides, the CDR3 is TGTGCCAGCAGCCCACTGAGAGATACGCAGTATTTT. The encoded protein is CASSPLRDTQYF. Based on the CDR3 plus reference TRBV7-2 and TRBJ2-3, the full variable domain is GAGVSQSPSNKVTEKGKDVELRCDPISGHTALYWYRQSLGQGLEFLIYFQGNSAPDKSGLPSDRFSAERTGGSVSTLTIQRTQQEDSAVYLCASSPLRDTQYFGPGTRLTVL.

This clone occurred a few times. The V call is TRBV5-1, the J call TRBJ1-3; no definite D call. The CDR3 totals 14 residues. The V end lost 0 bases, the J end lost 2 bases, and 6 bases lay between the germline ends. Germline assignment: CDR1 SGHRS and CDR2 YFSETQ. The CDR3 spells CASSLEATGNTIYF. The CDR3 DNA sequence: TGCGCCAGCAGCTTGGAGGCAACTGGAAACACCATATATTTT.

This clone was found once. The J gene is TRBJ2-1, the V gene TRBV7-2; D call uncertain. V lost 5 bases to trimming and J lost 0 bases, with 11 bases between them. CDR3 length: 15 amino acids. Germline CDR1 and CDR2: SGHTA and FQGNSA. CDR3 region: CASSQDFSSYNEQFF. The CDR3 coding sequence is TGTGCCAGCAGCCAAGACTTTTCCTCCTACAATGAGCAGTTCTTC.

V and J are TRBV30 and TRBJ2-7, with D possibly being TRBD1 (6 bases). The CDR3 is 13 residues long. CDR1 GTSNPN and CDR2 SVGIG come from the germline V gene (reference sequence). Deletions cut 3 bases from V and 3 bases from J, with 12 bases between. The CDR3 coding sequence is TGTGCCTGGAGCGAGGGACACAGCTACGAGCAGTACTTC. Protein product: CAWSEGHSYEQYF.

This clone was seen more than once but under ten times. This sequence joins TRBV5-1 and TRBJ2-1, with 9 bases that match TRBD1. The junction had 16 bases not matched to a gene; V was cut back by 2 bases and J by 7 bases. Germline assignment: CDR1 SGHRS and CDR2 YFSETQ. This CDR3 comprises 18 residues. The CDR3 region is CASSFGTGTGEKGNEQFF. For the CDR3, the DNA is TGCGCCAGCAGCTTCGGGACAGGGACCGGGGAGAAAGGTAATGAGCAGTTCTTC.

The chain couples TRBV7-9 to TRBJ2-7; tentatively, D is TRBD2 (6 bases). Germline CDR1 SEHNR, CDR2 FQNEAQ (reference sequence). The CDR3 runs 12 residues. V was trimmed by 11 bases and J by 6 bases, leaving 17 bases between them. CDR3 DNA: TGTGCCGGTACCGCTCGGGGGTCCGAGCAGTACTTC. It specifies CAGTARGSEQYF.

The CDR3 DNA sequence: TGTGCCAGCAGTTTATCCGGACCCTATGGCTACACCTTC. This codes for CASSLSGPYGYTF. This sequence joins TRBV27 and TRBJ1-2; no clear D. The CDR3 covers 13 residues. Deletions cut 0 bases from V and 4 bases from J, with 6 bases between. Germline V gene lookup returns CDR1 MNHEY and CDR2 SMNVEV (reference sequence).

The rearrangement links TRBV12-5 to TRBJ2-1; no reliable D call. This CDR3 has 15 amino acids. Trimming removed 1 base at V and 10 bases at J, with 17 bases between. In germline, CDR1 is LGHNT, CDR2 FRNRAP. CDR3 amino acids: CASGLGRGQSEEQFF. The CDR3 nucleotides read TGTGCTAGTGGTTTGGGACGTGGGCAGTCCGAAGAGCAGTTCTTC. Drawing the rest from reference TRBV12-5 and TRBJ2-1, the complete variable domain is DARVTQTPRHKVTEMGQEVTMRCQPILGHNTVFWYRQTMMQGLELLAYFRNRAPLDDSGMPKDRFSAEMPDATLATLKIQPSEPRDSAVYFCASGLGRGQSEEQFFGPGTRLTVL.

V is TRBV5-4 and J is TRBJ2-3; tentative D call: TRBD2 (7 bases). Germline assignment: CDR1 SGHNT and CDR2 YYREEE (reference sequence). The CDR3 loop spans 20 amino acids. V was clipped by 5 bases and J by 0 bases, with 28 bases between them. The DNA for the CDR3 is TGTGCCAGCAGTTTACCCAGGGGCTTTGAAGGACTAGGTAGCACAGATACGCAGTATTTT. This codes for CASSLPRGFEGLGSTDTQYF.

The chain recombines TRBV7-2 with TRBJ1-2; 8 bases map to TRBD1. The CDR3 extends over 13 amino acids. The germline V gene has CDR1 SGHTA and CDR2 FQGNSA. Germline trimming cut 3 bases from V and 13 bases from J; bases unmatched to any gene: 10. The CDR3 loop reads CASSFDRGYPGTF. The CDR3 bases are TGTGCCAGCAGCTTCGACAGGGGTTACCCGGGCACCTTC. Together with reference TRBV7-2 and TRBJ1-2, the CDR3 gives the full variable domain: GAGVSQSPSNKVTEKGKDVELRCDPISGHTALYWYRQSLGQGLEFLIYFQGNSAPDKSGLPSDRFSAERTGGSVSTLTIQRTQQEDSAVYLCASSFDRGYPGTFGSGTRLTVV.

The gene calls are TRBV27 and TRBJ1-2; D gene uncertain. With 7 bases removed from V and 5 bases from J, the gap between germline ends came to 14 bases. This CDR3 contains 13 residues. Germline V gene data show CDR1 as MNHEY and CDR2 as SMNVEV (reference sequence). The CDR3 spells CASKLTIQYGYTF. CDR3 bases: TGTGCCAGCAAGCTGACAATACAGTATGGCTACACCTTC.

This clone was picked up a small number of times. This chain links TRBV4-3 with TRBJ1-2; the match to TRBD1 covers 9 bases. Germline V gene lookup returns CDR1 LGHNA and CDR2 YSLEER. The J segment lost 7 bases and the V segment lost 4 bases, leaving 7 bases of the junction unmatched. This CDR3 has 14 residues. In DNA, the CDR3 is TGCGCCAGCAGCCCCGGGGACAGGGCTGGTGGCTACACCTTC. Protein sequence: CASSPGDRAGGYTF.